This T cell receptor (beta chain) was retrieved from a study of neurological immune-mediated disorders. The CDR3 contains 12 residues. Germline CDR1 reads DFQATT; CDR2 reads SNEGSKA (reference sequence). Between the trimmed V and J ends, which lost 5 bases and 5 bases, there was a span of 12 bases. Documented time point: longitudinal time-point 2. Healthy controls comprised blood bank volunteers in Maryland, USA. This clonotype was recorded many times. cDNA was made by 5'RACE with 10-nucleotide random UMIs. TCRdb re-called the 5' RACE reads with MiXCR, one entry per CDR3 protein. The sample shows some 60,000 distinct CDR3 sequences, 8.5% to 10% of them seen only once.

Sequencing was performed on PBMCs. The chain employs TRBV20-1 and TRBJ2-5; tentative D call: TRBD2 (6 bases). The sequence derives from a man younger than 45 in good health. CDR3 residues: CSAPGTGETQYF. The CDR3, as DNA: TGCAGTGCTCCCGGGACTGGGGAGACCCAGTACTTC.